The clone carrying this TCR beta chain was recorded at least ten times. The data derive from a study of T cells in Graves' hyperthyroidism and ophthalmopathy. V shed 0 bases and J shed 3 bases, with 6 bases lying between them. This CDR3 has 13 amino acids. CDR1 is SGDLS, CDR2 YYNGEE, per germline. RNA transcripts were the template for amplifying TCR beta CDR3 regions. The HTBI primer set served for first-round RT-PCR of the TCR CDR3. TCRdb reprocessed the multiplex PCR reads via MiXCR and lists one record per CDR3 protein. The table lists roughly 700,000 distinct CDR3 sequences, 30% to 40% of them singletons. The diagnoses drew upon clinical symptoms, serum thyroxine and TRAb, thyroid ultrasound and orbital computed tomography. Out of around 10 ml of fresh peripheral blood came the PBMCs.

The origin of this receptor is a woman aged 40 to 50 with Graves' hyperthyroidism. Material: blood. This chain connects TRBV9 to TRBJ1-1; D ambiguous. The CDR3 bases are TGTGCCAGCAGCGTAGCGGGGTACACTGAAGCTTTCTTT. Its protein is CASSVAGYTEAFF.